Listed here is a single T cell receptor (beta chain). CDR3 length: 16 residues. Per germline, CDR1 SGHRS and CDR2 YFSETQ. Trimming pared 4 bases from V and 5 bases from J, leaving 19 bases between. The data belong to a study of T cell changes during pregnancy in multiple sclerosis. Generated by immunoSEQ multiplex PCR, the TCRdb table keeps only in-frame clones and is missing some. The sample records some 43,000 clones, about 90% being singletons. This sequence joins TRBV5-1 and TRBJ2-1; D not resolved. The receptor comes from a female donor with multiple sclerosis, enrolled in a pregnancy study. Sequencing was performed on CD8+ T cells from peripheral blood mononuclear cells, taken in the first trimester of pregnancy. CDR3 in amino acids: CASSASDVLPNNEQFF. The CDR3 region has the DNA TGCGCCAGCAGCGCCTCTGATGTCCTACCCAACAATGAGCAGTTCTTC.